A single sample is the source of the 17 T cell receptor beta chains below, sequenced in a study of T cell repertoires in cytomegalovirus infection. Their cognate antigens are unknown. TCRdb re-called the reads through MiXCR, storing one row per CDR3 protein. Of approximately 50,000 distinct CDR3 sequences in the sample, around 18% were seen once. Sample: CD8+ T cells from cultured PBMCs, taken from culture after CMV antigen stimulation. The receptors were gathered from a human donor in good health (CMV status not recorded). Some clones in this sample may be carry-over from other donors' samples.

The V and J genes are TRBV9 and TRBJ2-5, with D perhaps matching TRBD1 (5 bases). Germline lookup yields CDR1 SGDLS and CDR2 YYNGEE. V was trimmed by 4 bases and J by 5 bases, leaving 9 bases between them. The CDR3 is made up of 12 amino acids. CDR3 amino acids: CASSRGSETQYF. The CDR3 DNA sequence: TGTGCCAGCAGCAGGGGTTCCGAGACCCAGTACTTC. Combining the CDR3 with reference TRBV9 and TRBJ2-5 gives the whole variable domain DSGVTQTPKHLITATGQRVTLRCSPRSGDLSVYWYQQSLDQGLQFLIQYYNGEERAKGNILERFSAQQFPDLHSELNLSSLELGDSALYFCASSRGSETQYFGPGTRLLVL.

This chain links TRBV7-9 with TRBJ1-1; D is ambiguous. The CDR3 sequence is 13 residues long. Per germline, CDR1 SEHNR and CDR2 FQNEAQ (reference sequence). V was shortened by 0 bases and J by 5 bases, with 7 bases between the two germline ends. For the CDR3, the DNA is TGTGCCAGCAGCTTAGCAGGGTGGACTGAAGCTTTCTTT. Translated, it gives CASSLAGWTEAFF.

In its sample, this clonotype was seen a few times. The junction and the germline gene differ at one end; a read error may be behind it. The J gene is TRBJ2-3, the V gene TRBV4-1; 9 bases are shared with TRBD2. The CDR3 loop spans 16 amino acids. CDR1 is MGHRA and CDR2 is YSYEKL in the germline V gene. Written as DNA, the CDR3 is TGTGCCAGCAGCCAACGTCTAGCGGGGACCACAGATACGCAGTATTTT. Amino acids: CASSQRLAGTTDTQYF.

The chain links TRBV6-2 or TRBV6-3 to TRBJ2-7; 9 bases are shared with TRBD2. J lost 4 bases, V lost 10 bases, and 8 bases had no gene match. The CDR3 is 13 amino acids. The germline CDR1 and CDR2 sequences are MNHEY and SVGEGT. The CDR3 loop is CAISRLAEYEQYF. Here the CDR3 DNA reads TGTGCCATCTCAAGACTAGCGGAGTACGAGCAGTACTTC.

This clonotype was seen a few times. V is TRBV7-8 and J is TRBJ2-1; 12 nucleotides line up with TRBD2. The CDR3 covers 15 residues. Germline V gene data show CDR1 as SGHVS and CDR2 as FQNEAQ. The V and J ends lost 4 bases and 8 bases, in that order; junction bases with no gene match: 6. CDR3 bases: TGTGCCAGCAGCTCTACGACTAGCGGGAGCGATGAGCAGTTCTTC. Residues: CASSSTTSGSDEQFF.

V gene TRBV11-3 combines with J gene TRBJ1-1, with D hard to call. Germline CDR1 and CDR2: SGHNT and YENEEA. V lost 2 bases and J lost 1, with 8 bases in between. The length of the CDR3 is 14 residues. CDR3 nucleotide sequence: TGTGCCAGCAGCTTAAGTTCTGGGAACACTGAAGCTTTCTTT. Its protein is CASSLSSGNTEAFF.

Only a few counts were recorded for this clonotype. The chain is built from TRBV4-1 and TRBJ1-1; D unclear. This CDR3 has 13 amino acids. V shed 0 bases and J shed 8 bases, with 10 bases lying between them. Germline CDR1 MGHRA, CDR2 YSYEKL. The CDR3 nucleotides read TGCGCCAGCAGCCAAGATAGGAGTTTCGAAGCTTTCTTT. Residues: CASSQDRSFEAFF.

The chain is built from TRBV7-3 and TRBJ2-2, with 9 positions matching TRBD1. V trimming: 6 bases; J trimming: 3 bases; junction bases outside the gene matches: 5. The germline gives CDR1 SGHTA, CDR2 FQGTGA. The CDR3 runs 15 residues. The CDR3 loop is CASRATGGHTGELFF. CDR3 sequence (DNA): TGTGCCAGCAGGGCTACAGGGGGCCACACCGGGGAGCTGTTTTTT.

V gene TRBV14 combines with J gene TRBJ1-2, with a possible D match to TRBD1 (5 bases). Trimming left V 1 base short and J 6 bases short, with 12 bases between. The germline V gene encodes CDR1 SGHDN and CDR2 FVKESK. CDR3 length: 14 residues. This CDR3 reads CASSQGGRVNGYTF. CDR3 bases: TGTGCCAGCAGCCAAGGTGGCAGGGTGAATGGCTACACCTTC.

This chain uses TRBV11-2 with TRBJ2-7; 9 nucleotides agree with TRBD1. Trimming removed 4 bases from V and 3 bases from J; junction bases left unmatched: 7. CDR1 and CDR2 from the germline V gene are SGHAT and FQNNGV. The CDR3 is made up of 15 amino acids. The CDR3 DNA is TGTGCCAGCAGCTGGGGATCGGGACAGGGCTACGAGCAGTACTTC. This codes for CASSWGSGQGYEQYF.

This clonotype occurred a few times. This rearrangement joins TRBV7-2 to TRBJ2-1; D perhaps matches TRBD1 (6 bases). Trimming left V 4 bases short and J 5 bases short, with 21 bases between. The V gene's germline CDR1 is SGHTA and CDR2 FQGNSA. This CDR3 region has 17 residues. CDR3 in amino acids: CASSYLSGVPPDNEQFF. The CDR3 coding sequence is TGTGCCAGCAGCTACTTATCAGGGGTTCCCCCGGACAATGAGCAGTTCTTC.

This chain connects TRBV18 to TRBJ2-4; possibly TRBD1 or TRBD2 for D (5 bases each). Germline values: CDR1 KGHSH, CDR2 LQKENI. Trimming left V 2 bases short and J 8 bases short, with 19 bases between. The CDR3 loop spans 16 amino acids. CDR3 sequence (DNA): TGTGCCAGCTCACCAAGTTCCGGGACCGACTTTTACATTCAGTACTTC. Translation gives CASSPSSGTDFYIQYF. Complete variable domain (other parts from reference TRBV18 and TRBJ2-4): NAGVMQNPRHLVRRRGQEARLRCSPMKGHSHVYWYRQLPEEGLKFMVYLQKENIIDESGMPKERFSAEFPKEGPSILRIQQVVRGDSAAYFCASSPSSGTDFYIQYFGAGTRLSVL.

This clonotype was recorded a few times. V usage is TRBV6-2 or TRBV6-3 and J usage is TRBJ2-1; tentative D call: TRBD2 (6 bases). The CDR3 extends over 14 amino acids. In germline, CDR1 is MNHEY, CDR2 SVGEGT. V shed 0 bases and J shed 6 bases, with 9 bases lying between them. The CDR3 coding sequence is TGTGCCAGCAGTTACTCGGGGACTCTCAATGAGCAGTTCTTC. Residues: CASSYSGTLNEQFF.

The sample holds a few counts of this clonotype. The chain recombines TRBV11-2 with TRBJ2-1; TRBD1 aligns across 11 bases. CDR3 length: 15 residues. Per the germline V gene, CDR1 is SGHAT and CDR2 is FQNNGV. Trimming took 5 bases from V and 10 from J; bases not matched to a gene: 10. CDR3 in amino acids: CASSPGQGASREQFF. CDR3 nucleotides: TGTGCCAGCAGCCCTGGACAGGGGGCTTCTCGAGAGCAGTTCTTC.

This clonotype was detected many times. The rearrangement uses TRBV4-1 and TRBJ2-3; D not certain. CDR3 length: 15 amino acids. V lost 0 bases to trimming and J lost 3 bases, with 10 bases between them. The germline gives CDR1 MGHRA, CDR2 YSYEKL. The CDR3 sequence: CASSQDSVATDTQYF. The CDR3 region has the DNA TGCGCCAGCAGCCAAGATTCCGTAGCAACAGATACGCAGTATTTT.

This clonotype was observed a few times. The chain employs TRBV7-9 and TRBJ1-5, with D possibly matching TRBD1 (5 bases). V shed 5 bases and J shed 3 bases, with 11 bases lying between them. The length of the CDR3 is 14 residues. The germline CDR1 and CDR2 sequences are SEHNR and FQNEAQ (reference sequence). This chain's CDR3 is CASSPRDLNQPQHF. The CDR3 DNA follows: TGTGCCAGCAGCCCCCGGGACCTCAATCAGCCCCAGCATTTT.

The genes are TRBV6-2 or TRBV6-3 and TRBJ2-5; D uncertain. V was shortened by 0 bases and J by 14 bases, with 13 bases between the two germline ends. The CDR3 runs to 12 residues. Germline loops: CDR1 MNHEY, CDR2 SVGEGT. This CDR3 is CASSYSTGEVYF. The CDR3 nucleotides read TGTGCCAGCAGTTACTCGACTGGGGAAGTTTACTTC.